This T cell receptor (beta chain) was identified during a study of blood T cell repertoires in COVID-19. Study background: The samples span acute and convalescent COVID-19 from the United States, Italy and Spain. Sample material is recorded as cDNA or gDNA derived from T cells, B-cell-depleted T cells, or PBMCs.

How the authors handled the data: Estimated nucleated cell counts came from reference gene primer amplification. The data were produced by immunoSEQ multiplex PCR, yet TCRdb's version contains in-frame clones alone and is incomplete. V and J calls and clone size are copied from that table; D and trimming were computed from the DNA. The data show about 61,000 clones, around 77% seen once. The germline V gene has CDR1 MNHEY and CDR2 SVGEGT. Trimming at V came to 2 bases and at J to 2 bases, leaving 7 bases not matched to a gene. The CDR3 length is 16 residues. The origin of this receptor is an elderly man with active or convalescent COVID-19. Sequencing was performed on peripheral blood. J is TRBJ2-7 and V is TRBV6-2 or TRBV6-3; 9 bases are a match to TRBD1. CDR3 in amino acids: CASSYARDRDPYEQYF. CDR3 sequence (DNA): TGTGCCAGCAGTTACGCCCGGGACAGGGACCCCTACGAGCAGTACTTC.